This TCR beta chain came from a study of identical twins. This clonotype has at least ten counts. MiXCR, applied by TCRdb to the 5' RACE reads, yields one record per CDR3 protein. The sample lists more than 650,000 distinct CDR3 sequences, roughly 6.2% occurring once. Sequencing was performed on naive T cells sorted from blood. This clonotype was sampled from a man younger than 35 in good health.

The CDR3 DNA reads TGTGCCAGCAGACTACAGGGAAGCACAGATACGCAGTATTTT. Its protein is CASRLQGSTDTQYF. The chain is built from TRBV6-1 and TRBJ2-3; a weak D match, TRBD1 (6 bases). Germline values: CDR1 MNHNS, CDR2 SASEGT. This CDR3 contains 14 residues. V gave up 6 bases and J gave up 0 bases, with 10 bases separating them.